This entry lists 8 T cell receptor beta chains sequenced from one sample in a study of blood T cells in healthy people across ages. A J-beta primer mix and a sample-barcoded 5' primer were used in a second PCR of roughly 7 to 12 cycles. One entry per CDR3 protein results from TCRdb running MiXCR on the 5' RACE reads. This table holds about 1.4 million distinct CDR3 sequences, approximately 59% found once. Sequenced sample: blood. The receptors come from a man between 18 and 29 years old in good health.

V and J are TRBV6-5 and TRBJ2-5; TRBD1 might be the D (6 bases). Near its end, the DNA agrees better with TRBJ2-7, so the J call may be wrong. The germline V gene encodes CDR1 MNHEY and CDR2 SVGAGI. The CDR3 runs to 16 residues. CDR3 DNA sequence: TGTGCCAGCAGTCCCCAAGGCAGGGGCTTAACCTACGAGCAGTACTTC. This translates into CASSPQGRGLTYEQYF.

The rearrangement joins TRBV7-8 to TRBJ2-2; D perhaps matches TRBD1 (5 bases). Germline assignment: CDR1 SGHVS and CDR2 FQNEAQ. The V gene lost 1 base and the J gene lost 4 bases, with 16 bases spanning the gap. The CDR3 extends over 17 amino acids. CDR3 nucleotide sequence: TGTGCCAGCAGCTTAGTTAGGCCAGGGCCGGGCACCGGGGAGCTGTTTTTT. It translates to CASSLVRPGPGTGELFF.

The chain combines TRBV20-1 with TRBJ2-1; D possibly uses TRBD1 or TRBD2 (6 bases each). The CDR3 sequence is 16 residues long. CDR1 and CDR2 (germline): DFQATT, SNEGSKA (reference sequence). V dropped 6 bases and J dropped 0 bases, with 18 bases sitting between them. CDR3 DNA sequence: TGCAGTGCCAATTCGGGGGCGGGCAGCTCCTACAATGAGCAGTTCTTC. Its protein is CSANSGAGSSYNEQFF.

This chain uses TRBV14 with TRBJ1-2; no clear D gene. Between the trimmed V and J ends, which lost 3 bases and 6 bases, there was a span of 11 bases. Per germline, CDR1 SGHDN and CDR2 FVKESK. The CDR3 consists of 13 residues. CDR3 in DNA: TGTGCCAGCAGCCAGTATGGAGGTGATGGCTACACCTTC. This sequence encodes CASSQYGGDGYTF. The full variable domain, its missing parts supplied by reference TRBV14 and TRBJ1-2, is EAGVTQFPSHSVIEKGQTVTLRCDPISGHDNLYWYRRVMGKEIKFLLHFVKESKQDESGMPNNRFLAERTGGTYSTLKVQPAELEDSGVYFCASSQYGGDGYTFGSGTRLTVV.

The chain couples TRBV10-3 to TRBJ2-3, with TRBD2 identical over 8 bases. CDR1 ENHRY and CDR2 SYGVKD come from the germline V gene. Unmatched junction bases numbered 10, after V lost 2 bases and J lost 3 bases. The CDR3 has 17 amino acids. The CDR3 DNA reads TGTGCCATCAGTGAGACTCGAGCGGGAGCTGTAACAGATACGCAGTATTTT. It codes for CAISETRAGAVTDTQYF.

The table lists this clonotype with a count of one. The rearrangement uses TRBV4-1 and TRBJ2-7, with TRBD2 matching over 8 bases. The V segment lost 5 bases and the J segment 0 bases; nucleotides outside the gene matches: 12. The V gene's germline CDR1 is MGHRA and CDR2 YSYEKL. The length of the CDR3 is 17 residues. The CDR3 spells CASSDTASGLLSYEQYF. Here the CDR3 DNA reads TGCGCCAGCAGCGATACGGCTAGCGGGCTACTCTCCTACGAGCAGTACTTC.

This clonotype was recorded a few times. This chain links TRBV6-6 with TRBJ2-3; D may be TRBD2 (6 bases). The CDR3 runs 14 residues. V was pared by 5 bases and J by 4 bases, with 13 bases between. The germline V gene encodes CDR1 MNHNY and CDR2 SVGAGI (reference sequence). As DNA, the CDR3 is TGTGCCAGCAGTACCCTCGGGAGATCAGATACGCAGTATTTT. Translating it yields CASSTLGRSDTQYF.

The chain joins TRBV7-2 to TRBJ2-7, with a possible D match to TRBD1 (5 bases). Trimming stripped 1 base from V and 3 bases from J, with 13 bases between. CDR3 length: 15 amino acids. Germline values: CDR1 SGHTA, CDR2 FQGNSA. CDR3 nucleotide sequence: TGTGCCAGCAGCTTAGGCCAGGGAAAGGGCTACGAGCAGTACTTC. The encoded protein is CASSLGQGKGYEQYF.